One T cell receptor (delta chain) is described in this entry. Germline is not matched at one junction end, which may reflect a read error. The data stem from a study of gamma-delta chains in newborns, infants, children. The germline gives CDR1 GEAIGNYY, CDR2 EKD. This CDR3 comprises 19 residues. TCRdb processed the reads again with the CATT caller. Of under 2,500 delta-chain clones listed, roughly 1% are singletons. The TCR was taken from a child who was a newborn, infant or young child, either healthy, febrile or measles-vaccinated (not recorded which). The chain employs TRDV2 and TRDJ3, with TRDD3 matching 12 bases. Sequences were obtained from blood. CDR3 DNA sequence: TGTGCCTGTGACATACTGGGGGATACAGGCTCCTGGGGCACCCGACAGATGTTTTTC. Its translation: CACDILGDTGSWGTRQMFF.